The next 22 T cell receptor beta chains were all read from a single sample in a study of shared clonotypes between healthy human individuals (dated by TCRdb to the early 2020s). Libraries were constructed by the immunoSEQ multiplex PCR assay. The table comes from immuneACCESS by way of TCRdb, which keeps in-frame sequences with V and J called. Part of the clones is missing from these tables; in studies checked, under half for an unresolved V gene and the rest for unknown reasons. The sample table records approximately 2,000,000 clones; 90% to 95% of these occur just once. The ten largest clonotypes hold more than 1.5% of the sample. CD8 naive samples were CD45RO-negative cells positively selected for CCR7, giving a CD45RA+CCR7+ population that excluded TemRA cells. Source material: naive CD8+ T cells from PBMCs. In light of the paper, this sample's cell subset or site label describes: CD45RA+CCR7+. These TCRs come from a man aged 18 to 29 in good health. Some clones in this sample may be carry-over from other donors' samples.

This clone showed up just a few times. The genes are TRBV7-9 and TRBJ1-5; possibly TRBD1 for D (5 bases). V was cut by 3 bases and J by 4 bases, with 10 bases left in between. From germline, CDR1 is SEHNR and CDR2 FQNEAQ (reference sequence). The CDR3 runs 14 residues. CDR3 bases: TGTGCCAGCAGCTTGACAGAGCCGAATCAGCCCCAGCATTTT. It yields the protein CASSLTEPNQPQHF.

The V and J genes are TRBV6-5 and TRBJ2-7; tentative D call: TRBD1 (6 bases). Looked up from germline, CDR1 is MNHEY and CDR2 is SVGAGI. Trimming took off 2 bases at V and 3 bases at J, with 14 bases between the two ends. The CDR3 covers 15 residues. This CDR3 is CASSYGGIRDYEQYF. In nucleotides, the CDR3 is TGTGCCAGCAGTTACGGGGGCATTCGGGACTACGAGCAGTACTTC.

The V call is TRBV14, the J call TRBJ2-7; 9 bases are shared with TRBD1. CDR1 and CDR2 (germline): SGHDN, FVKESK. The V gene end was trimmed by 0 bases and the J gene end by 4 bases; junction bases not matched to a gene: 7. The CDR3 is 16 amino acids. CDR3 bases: TGTGCCAGCAGCCAAGAACCGGGACAGGGTGTATACGAGCAGTACTTC. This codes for CASSQEPGQGVYEQYF. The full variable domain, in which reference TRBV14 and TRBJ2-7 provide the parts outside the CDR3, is EAGVTQFPSHSVIEKGQTVTLRCDPISGHDNLYWYRRVMGKEIKFLLHFVKESKQDESGMPNNRFLAERTGGTYSTLKVQPAELEDSGVYFCASSQEPGQGVYEQYFGPGTRLTVT.

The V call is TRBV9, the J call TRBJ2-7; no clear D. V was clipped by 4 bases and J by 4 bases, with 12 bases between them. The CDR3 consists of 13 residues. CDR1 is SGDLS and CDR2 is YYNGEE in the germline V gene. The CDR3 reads CASSPSLGYEQYF. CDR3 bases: TGTGCCAGCAGCCCCTCCTTAGGGTACGAGCAGTACTTC. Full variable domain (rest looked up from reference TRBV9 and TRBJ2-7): DSGVTQTPKHLITATGQRVTLRCSPRSGDLSVYWYQQSLDQGLQFLIQYYNGEERAKGNILERFSAQQFPDLHSELNLSSLELGDSALYFCASSPSLGYEQYFGPGTRLTVT.

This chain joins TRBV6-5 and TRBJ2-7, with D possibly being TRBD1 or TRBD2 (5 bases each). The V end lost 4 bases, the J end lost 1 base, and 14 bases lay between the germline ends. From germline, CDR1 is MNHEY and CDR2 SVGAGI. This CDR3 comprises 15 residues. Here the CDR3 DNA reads TGTGCCAGCAGTTCCCTGGGGGAGAGATCCTACGAGCAGTACTTC. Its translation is CASSSLGERSYEQYF.

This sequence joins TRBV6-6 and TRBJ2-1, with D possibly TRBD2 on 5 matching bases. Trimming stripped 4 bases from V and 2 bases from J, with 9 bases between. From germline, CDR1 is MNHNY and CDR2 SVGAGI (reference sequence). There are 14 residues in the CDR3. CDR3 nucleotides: TGTGCCAGCAGTTCCTCCGGGACCTACAATGAGCAGTTCTTC. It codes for CASSSSGTYNEQFF.

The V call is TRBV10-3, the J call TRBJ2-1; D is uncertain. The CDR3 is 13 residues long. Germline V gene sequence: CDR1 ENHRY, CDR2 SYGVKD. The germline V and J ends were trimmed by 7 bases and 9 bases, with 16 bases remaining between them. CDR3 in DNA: TGTGCCATCAAGGGCACGCTCTCAGGTGAGCAGTTCTTC. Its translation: CAIKGTLSGEQFF.

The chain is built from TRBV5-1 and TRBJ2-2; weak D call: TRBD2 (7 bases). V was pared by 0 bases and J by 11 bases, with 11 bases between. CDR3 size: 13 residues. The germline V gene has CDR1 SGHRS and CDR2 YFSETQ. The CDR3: CASSLESGGELFF. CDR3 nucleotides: TGCGCCAGCAGCTTGGAATCGGGGGGCGAGCTGTTTTTT.

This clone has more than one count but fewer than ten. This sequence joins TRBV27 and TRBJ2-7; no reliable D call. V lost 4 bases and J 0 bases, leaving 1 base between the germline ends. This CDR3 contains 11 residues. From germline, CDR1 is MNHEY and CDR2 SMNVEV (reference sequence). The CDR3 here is CASSYSYEQYF. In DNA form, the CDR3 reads TGTGCCAGCAGTTACTCCTACGAGCAGTACTTC.

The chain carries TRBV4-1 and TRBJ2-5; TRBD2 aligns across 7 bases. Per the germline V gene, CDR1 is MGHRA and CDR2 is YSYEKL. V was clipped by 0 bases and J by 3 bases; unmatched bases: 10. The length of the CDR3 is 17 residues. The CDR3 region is CASSQDLGGGLEETQYF. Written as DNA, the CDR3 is TGCGCCAGCAGCCAAGATCTTGGGGGGGGGTTAGAAGAGACCCAGTACTTC.

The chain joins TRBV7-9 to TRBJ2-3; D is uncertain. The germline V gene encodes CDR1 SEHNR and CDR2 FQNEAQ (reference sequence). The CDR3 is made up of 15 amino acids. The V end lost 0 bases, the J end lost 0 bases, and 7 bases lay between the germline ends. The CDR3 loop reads CASSLAISSTDTQYF. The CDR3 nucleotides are TGTGCCAGCAGCTTAGCAATTTCTAGCACAGATACGCAGTATTTT.

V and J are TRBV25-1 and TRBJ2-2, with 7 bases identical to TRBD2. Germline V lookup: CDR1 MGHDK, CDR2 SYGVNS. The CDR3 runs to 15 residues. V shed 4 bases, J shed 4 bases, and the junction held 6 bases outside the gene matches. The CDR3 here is CASSGSAGITGELFF. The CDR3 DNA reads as TGTGCCAGCAGTGGCTCAGCGGGAATCACCGGGGAGCTGTTTTTT. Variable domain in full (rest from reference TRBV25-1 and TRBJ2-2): EADIYQTPRYLVIGTGKKITLECSQTMGHDKMYWYQQDPGMELHLIHYSYGVNSTEKGDLSSESTVSRIRTEHFPLTLESARPSHTSQYLCASSGSAGITGELFFGEGSRLTVL.

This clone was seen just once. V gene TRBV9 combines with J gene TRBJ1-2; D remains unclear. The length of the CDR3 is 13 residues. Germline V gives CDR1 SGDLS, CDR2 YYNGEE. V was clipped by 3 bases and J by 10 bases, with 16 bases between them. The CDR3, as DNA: TGTGCCAGCAGCGCCGGAAGTAAGTCTGCCTACACCTTC. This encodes CASSAGSKSAYTF.

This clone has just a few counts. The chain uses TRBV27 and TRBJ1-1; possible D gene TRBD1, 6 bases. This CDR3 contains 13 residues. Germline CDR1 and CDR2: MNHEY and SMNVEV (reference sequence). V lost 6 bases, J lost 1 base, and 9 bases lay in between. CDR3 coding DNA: TGTGCCAGCAGGCAGGGGCCGAACACTGAAGCTTTCTTT. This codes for CASRQGPNTEAFF.

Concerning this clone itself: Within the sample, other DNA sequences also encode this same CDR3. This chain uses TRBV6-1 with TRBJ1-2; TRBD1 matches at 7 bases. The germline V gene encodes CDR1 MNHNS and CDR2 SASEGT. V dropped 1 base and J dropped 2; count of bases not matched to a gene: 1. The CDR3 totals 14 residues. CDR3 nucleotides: TGTGCCAGCAGTGAAGGGACAGGAAACTATGGCTACACCTTC. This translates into CASSEGTGNYGYTF.

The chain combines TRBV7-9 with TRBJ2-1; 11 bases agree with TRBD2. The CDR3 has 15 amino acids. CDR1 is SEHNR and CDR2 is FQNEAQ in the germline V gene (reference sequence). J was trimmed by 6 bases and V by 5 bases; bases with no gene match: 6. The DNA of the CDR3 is TGTGCCAGCAGCGACCGACTAGCGGGACTCAATGAGCAGTTCTTC. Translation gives CASSDRLAGLNEQFF.

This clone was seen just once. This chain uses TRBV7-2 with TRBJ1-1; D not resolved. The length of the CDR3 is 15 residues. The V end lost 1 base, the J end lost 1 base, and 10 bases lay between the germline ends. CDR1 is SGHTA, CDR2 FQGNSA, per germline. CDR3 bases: TGTGCCAGCAGCTTAGGCCATGGAGGGAACACTGAAGCTTTCTTT. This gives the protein CASSLGHGGNTEAFF.

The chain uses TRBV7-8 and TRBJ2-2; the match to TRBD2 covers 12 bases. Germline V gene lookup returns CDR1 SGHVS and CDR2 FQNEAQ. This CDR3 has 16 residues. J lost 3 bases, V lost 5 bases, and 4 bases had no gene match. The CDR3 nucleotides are TGTGCCAGCAGCACCCGACTAGCGGGAGACACCGGGGAGCTGTTTTTT. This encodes CASSTRLAGDTGELFF.

CDR3 sequence reads: CASSAGSGLGYEQYF. The CDR3 region has the DNA TGTGCCAGCAGCGCGGGATCGGGGTTGGGATACGAGCAGTACTTC. The rearrangement links TRBV5-4 to TRBJ2-7, with TRBD2 as a possible D gene (6 bases). Trimming pared 4 bases from V and 4 bases from J, leaving 18 bases between. Germline V gene data show CDR1 as SGHNT and CDR2 as YYREEE (reference sequence). The CDR3 extends over 15 amino acids.

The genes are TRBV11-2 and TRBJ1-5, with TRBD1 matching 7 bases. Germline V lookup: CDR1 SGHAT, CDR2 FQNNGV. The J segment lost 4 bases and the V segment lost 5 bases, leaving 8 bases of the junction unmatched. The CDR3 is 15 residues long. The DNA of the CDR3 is TGTGCCAGCAGCGAAAACAGGGGTTCAAATCAGCCCCAGCATTTT. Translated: CASSENRGSNQPQHF.

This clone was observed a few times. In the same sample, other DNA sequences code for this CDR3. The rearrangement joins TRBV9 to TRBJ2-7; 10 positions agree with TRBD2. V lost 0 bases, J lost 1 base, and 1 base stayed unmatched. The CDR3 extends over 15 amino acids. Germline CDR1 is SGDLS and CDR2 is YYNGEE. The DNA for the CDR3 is TGTGCCAGCAGCGTAGGGACTAGCGGATCCTACGAGCAGTACTTC. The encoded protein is CASSVGTSGSYEQYF.

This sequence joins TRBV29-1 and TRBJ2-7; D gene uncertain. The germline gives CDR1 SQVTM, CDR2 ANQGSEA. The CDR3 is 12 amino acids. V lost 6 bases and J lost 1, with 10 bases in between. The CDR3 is CSVKAESYEQYF. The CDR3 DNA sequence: TGCAGCGTAAAAGCAGAATCCTACGAGCAGTACTTC.